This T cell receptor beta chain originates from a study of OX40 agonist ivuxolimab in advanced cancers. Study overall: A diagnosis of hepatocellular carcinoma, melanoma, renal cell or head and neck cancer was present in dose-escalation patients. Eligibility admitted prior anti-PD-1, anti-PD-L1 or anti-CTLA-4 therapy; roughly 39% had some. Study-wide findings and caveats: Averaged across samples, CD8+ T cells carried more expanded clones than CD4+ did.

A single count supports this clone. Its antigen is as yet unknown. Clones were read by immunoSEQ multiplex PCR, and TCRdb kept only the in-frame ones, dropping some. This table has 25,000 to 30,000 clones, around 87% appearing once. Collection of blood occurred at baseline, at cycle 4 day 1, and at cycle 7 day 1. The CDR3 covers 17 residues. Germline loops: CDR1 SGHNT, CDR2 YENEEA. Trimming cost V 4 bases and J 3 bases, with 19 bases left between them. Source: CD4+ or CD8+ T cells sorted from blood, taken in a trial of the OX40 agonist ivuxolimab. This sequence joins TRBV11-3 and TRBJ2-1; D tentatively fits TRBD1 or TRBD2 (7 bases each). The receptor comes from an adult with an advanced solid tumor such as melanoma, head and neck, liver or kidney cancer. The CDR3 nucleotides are TGTGCCAGCAGCTCGCGAGTTGGGGGGGACAGCTACAATGAGCAGTTCTTC. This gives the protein CASSSRVGGDSYNEQFF. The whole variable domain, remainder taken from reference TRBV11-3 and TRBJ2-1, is EAGVVQSPRYKIIEKKQPVAFWCNPISGHNTLYWYLQNLGQGPELLIRYENEEAVDDSQLPKDRFSAERLKGVDSTLKIQPAELGDSAVYLCASSSRVGGDSYNEQFFGPGTRLTVL.